This T cell receptor (beta chain) originates from a study of cytomegalovirus exposure and HLA in healthy donors. Germline V CDR1 and CDR2: LNHNV, YYDKDF (reference sequence). V gave up 1 base and J gave up 7 bases, with 16 bases separating them. The CDR3 runs 15 residues. Generated by immunoSEQ multiplex PCR, the TCRdb table keeps only in-frame clones and is missing some. The table shows more than 85,000 clones, with about 94% occurring only once. Sequenced sample: PBMCs. V usage is TRBV15 and J usage is TRBJ2-5; D might be TRBD2 (6 bases). The TCR sequence derives from a woman aged 25-40 years in good health and CMV-seropositive. This CDR3 reads CATSRVSGERGTQYF. CDR3 nucleotides: TGTGCCACCAGCAGAGTTAGCGGTGAAAGGGGGACCCAGTACTTC.